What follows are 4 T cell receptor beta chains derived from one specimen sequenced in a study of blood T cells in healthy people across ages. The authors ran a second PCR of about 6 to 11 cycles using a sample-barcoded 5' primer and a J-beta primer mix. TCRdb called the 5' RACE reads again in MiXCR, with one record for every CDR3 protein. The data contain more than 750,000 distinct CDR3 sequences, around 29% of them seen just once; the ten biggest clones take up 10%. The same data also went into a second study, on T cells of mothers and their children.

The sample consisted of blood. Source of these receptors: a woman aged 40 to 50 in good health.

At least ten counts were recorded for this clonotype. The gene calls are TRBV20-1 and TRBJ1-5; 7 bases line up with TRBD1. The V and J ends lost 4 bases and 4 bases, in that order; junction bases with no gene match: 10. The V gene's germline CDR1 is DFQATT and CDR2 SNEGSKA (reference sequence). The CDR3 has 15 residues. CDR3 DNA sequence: TGCAGTGCTATTGAACGAGGGACAGCTAATCAGCCCCAGCATTTT. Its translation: CSAIERGTANQPQHF.

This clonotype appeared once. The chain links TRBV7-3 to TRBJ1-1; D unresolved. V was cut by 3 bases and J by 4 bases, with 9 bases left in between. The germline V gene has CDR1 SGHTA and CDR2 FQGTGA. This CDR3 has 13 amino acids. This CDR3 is CASSLEMTTEAFF. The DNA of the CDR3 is TGTGCCAGCAGCTTGGAGATGACCACTGAAGCTTTCTTT.

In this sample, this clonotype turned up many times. The CDR3 protein is CASSWINEQFF. As DNA, the CDR3 is TGTGCCAGCAGCTGGATCAATGAGCAGTTCTTC. The genes are TRBV7-9 and TRBJ2-1, with D hard to call. The CDR3 contains 11 residues. Germline CDR1 SEHNR, CDR2 FQNEAQ (reference sequence). The germline V and J ends were trimmed by 4 bases and 6 bases, with 4 bases remaining between them.

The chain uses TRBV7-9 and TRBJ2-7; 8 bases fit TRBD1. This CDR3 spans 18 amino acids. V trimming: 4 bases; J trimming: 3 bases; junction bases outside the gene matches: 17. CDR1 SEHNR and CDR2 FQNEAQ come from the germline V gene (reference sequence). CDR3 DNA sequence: TGTGCCAGCAGCTCTACAGTGTGGCAGGGGGCGCGGGGCTACGAGCAGTACTTC. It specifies CASSSTVWQGARGYEQYF.